The T cell receptor beta chain described here comes from a study of glioma-infiltrating T cells after dendritic cell vaccination. Produced via immunoSEQ multiplex PCR; TCRdb's table is partial and in-frame only. The sample has tens of thousands of clones, 85% seen once. Blood PBMC samples: pre-vaccination, two weeks post third vaccination, and at tumor progression. V shed 5 bases and J 2 bases; nucleotides not matched to a gene: 7. CDR1 and CDR2 from the germline V gene are SGDLS and YYNGEE. This CDR3 is 14 amino acids long. The chain combines TRBV9 with TRBJ2-7; TRBD1 matches 7 bases. The specimen was blood, collected before dendritic cell vaccination. This sequence was found in a human donor with glioblastoma. The CDR3 sequence is CASSRTGATYEQYF. The CDR3 DNA sequence: TGTGCCAGCAGTAGAACAGGGGCGACCTACGAGCAGTACTTC.